Sequencing of this T cell receptor (beta chain) was carried out in a study of blood T cell repertoires in COVID-19. V lost 4 bases to trimming and J lost 4 bases, with 18 bases between them. This CDR3 has 16 residues. CDR1 is SGHTA and CDR2 is FQGNSA in the germline V gene. Data came from immunoSEQ multiplex PCR; TCRdb stores just in-frame clones and leaves some out. The sample gives some 220,000 clones, 85% of which show up once; about 2.5% is in the top ten. Sequencing used peripheral blood. The sequence came from a woman in her 70s with COVID-19, enrolled during active disease. The chain links TRBV7-2 to TRBJ2-3; the D gene is possibly TRBD2 (5 bases). CDR3 bases: TGTGCCAGCAGCTCGAGGGCCCCGGAAGGAGCAGATACGCAGTATTTT. It encodes CASSSRAPEGADTQYF.